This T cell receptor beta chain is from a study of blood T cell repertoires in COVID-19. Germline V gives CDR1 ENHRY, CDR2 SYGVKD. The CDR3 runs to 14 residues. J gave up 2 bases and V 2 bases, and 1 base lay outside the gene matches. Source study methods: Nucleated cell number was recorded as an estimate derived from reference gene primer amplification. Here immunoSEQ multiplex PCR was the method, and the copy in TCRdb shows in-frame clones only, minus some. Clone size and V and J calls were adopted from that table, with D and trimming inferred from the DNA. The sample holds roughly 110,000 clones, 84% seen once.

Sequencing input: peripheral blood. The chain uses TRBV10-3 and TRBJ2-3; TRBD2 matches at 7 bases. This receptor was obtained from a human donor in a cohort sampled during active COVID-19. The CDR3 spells CAISEGRVTDTQYF. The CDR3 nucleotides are TGTGCCATCAGTGAGGGGAGGGTCACAGATACGCAGTATTTT.